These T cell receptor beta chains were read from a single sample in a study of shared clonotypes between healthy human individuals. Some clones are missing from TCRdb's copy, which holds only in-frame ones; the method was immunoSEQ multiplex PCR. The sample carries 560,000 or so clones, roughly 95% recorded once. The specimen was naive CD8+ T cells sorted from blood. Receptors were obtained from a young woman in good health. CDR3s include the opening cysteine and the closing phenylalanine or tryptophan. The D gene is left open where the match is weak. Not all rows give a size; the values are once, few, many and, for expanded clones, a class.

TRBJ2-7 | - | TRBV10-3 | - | TGTGCCATCAGTGAGTCGGGCTACGAGCAGTACTTC | CAISESGYEQYF
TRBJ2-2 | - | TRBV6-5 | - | TGTGCCAGCAGTGGGACACCTCGCACCGGGGAGCTGTTTTTT | CASSGTPRTGELFF
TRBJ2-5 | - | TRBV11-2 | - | TGTGCCAGCAGCTTCGGGGGTGAGACCCAGTACTTC | CASSFGGETQYF
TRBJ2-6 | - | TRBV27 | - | TGTGCCACCCTAAGGCCTGGGGCCAACGTCCTGACTTTC | CATLRPGANVLTF
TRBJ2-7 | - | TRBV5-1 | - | TGCGCCAGCAGCTCCGACACCTACGAGCAGTACTTC | CASSSDTYEQYF
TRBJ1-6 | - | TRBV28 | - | TGTGCCAGCAGCCCACAGGCAGTGACGGGGTATAATTCACCCCTCCACTTT | CASSPQAVTGYNSPLHF
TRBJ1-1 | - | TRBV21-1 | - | TGTGCCAGCAGCCATTTCGGACGGACGAACACTGAAGCTTTCTTT | CASSHFGRTNTEAFF
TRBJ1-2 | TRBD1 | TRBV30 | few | TGTGCCTGGAGTCTTACAGGGGGCGCCACCTTC | CAWSLTGGATF
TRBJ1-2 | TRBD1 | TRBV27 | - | TGTGCCAGCAGCCCGGACAGGGCCTACCTCTATGGCTACACCTTC | CASSPDRAYLYGYTF
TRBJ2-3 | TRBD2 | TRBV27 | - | TGTGCCAGCAGTGATGGGACTAGCGGTACAGATACGCAGTATTTT | CASSDGTSGTDTQYF
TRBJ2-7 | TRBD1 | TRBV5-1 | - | TGCGCCAGCAGATCAACCGGGACAGGGAGGTACGAGCAGTACTTC | CASRSTGTGRYEQYF
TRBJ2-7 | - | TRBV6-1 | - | TGTGCCATAGACAATCTCTCCTACGAGCAGTACTTC | CAIDNLSYEQYF
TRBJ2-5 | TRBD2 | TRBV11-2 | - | TGTGCCAGCAGCTTAGTAACTAGCGGGAGGGAGACCCAGTACTTC | CASSLVTSGRETQYF
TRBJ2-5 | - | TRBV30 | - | TGTGCCTGGAGTGTACCCCCCCAGGACCAAGAGACCCAGTACTTC | CAWSVPPQDQETQYF
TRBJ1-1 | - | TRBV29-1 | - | TGCAGCGTTGAAGGGAAAAGGAACACTGAAGCTTTCTTT | CSVEGKRNTEAFF
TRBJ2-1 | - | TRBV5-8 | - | TGTGCCAGCAGCTTGGGTTACCATGACAATGAGCAGTTCTTC | CASSLGYHDNEQFF
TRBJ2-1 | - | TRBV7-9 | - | TGTGCCAGCAGCTTCGGCTCCCAGACGCAGTTCTTC | CASSFGSQTQFF
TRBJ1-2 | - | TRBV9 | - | TGTGCCAGCAGCGCTCACAGGGAAGTAACAGATGGCTACACCTTC | CASSAHREVTDGYTF
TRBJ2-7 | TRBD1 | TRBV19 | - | TGTGCCAGTAGTACCGGACAGGGAATTATCGGCGAGCAGTACTTC | CASSTGQGIIGEQYF
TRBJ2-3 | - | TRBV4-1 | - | TGCGCCAGCAGCCAAGTATCCGGCACAGATACGCAGTATTTT | CASSQVSGTDTQYF
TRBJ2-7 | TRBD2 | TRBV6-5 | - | TGTGCCAGCAGTAACCAGCGGGACTCCTACGAGCAGTACTTC | CASSNQRDSYEQYF
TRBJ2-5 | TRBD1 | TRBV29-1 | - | TGCAGCGTTGACCCCCCGGACAGGGCAGAGACCCAGTACTTC | CSVDPPDRAETQYF
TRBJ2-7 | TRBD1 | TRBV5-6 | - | TGTGCCAGCAGCTTGACAGGGGGCCACGAGCAGTACTTC | CASSLTGGHEQYF